This TCR beta chain was observed in a study of blood T cell repertoires in COVID-19 (dated by TCRdb to 2018 to 2021). With respect to the entire study: Samples covering the acute and convalescent phases of COVID-19 were provided by collaborators in the United States, Italy and Spain. The prospective study material was composed of cDNA or gDNA derived from T cells, B-cell-depleted T cells, or PBMCs. Subjects who had been exposed to COVID-19, were actively infected with it, or had recovered from it provided the deeply sampled blood TCRbeta repertoires that made up the dataset. A freely available public database, intended as a resource for researchers studying the immune response to SARS-CoV-2, is where the repertoires were released. Samples came from the ongoing ImmuneRACE study (first 160 participants) plus 1,254 subjects from 6 global collaborators. A de-identified subject ID, COVID-19 status, age in years and sex were almost always included in the sample metadata. HLA class I and class II types, where available, came from metadata supplied by the sample provider rather than from assay-based typing. The full study reports these points: The quantity of clinical and demographic metadata differed by source and by participant and was supplied without curation.

Note on this clone: Its target antigen remains unknown. Per-base qualities were not stored, and no clone one base away is much larger.

Collaborating institutions collected whole blood in K2EDTA tubes following their own protocols. Collaborator samples were shipped for TCRbeta analysis as frozen whole blood, isolated PBMCs, or DNA extracted from either sample type. Between the V and J ends, shortened by 6 bases and 0 bases respectively, the junction contains 9 bases. The CDR3 runs 14 residues from the cysteine to the phenylalanine. Kept here is only the CDR3 DNA, which spans 42 bases and is read in frame from base 1. CDR1 and CDR2, per the germline V gene, are SNHLY and FYNNEI. The immunoSEQ Assay, a bias-controlled multiplex PCR, was used to amplify TCRbeta CDR3 regions from genomic DNA. The authors processed their data as follows. The number of nucleated cells in each sample was estimated from the amplification of reference gene primers within the assay. To quantify the absolute abundance of each unique TCRbeta CDR3 rearrangement, sequence reads were collapsed and filtered. Productive Simpson clonality was computed per sample as the square root of Simpson's diversity index over productive rearrangements. In its TCRdb copy, this immuneACCESS table keeps in-frame sequences only and misses some clones. Where compared with another copy, unresolved V genes explain less than half of these, and the others have no known cause. D and trimming come from the DNA, and the V and J calls and clone size come from that table. In this sample the table shows 81,000 or so clones, about 82% of which occur a single time. The ten biggest clones cover around 7.3% of the sample.

The sequenced sample consisted of peripheral blood. The clonotype originates from a man aged 45-65 years with active COVID-19. Rearrangement joined TRBV2 to TRBJ1-5; a weak D assignment points to TRBD1 (5 bases agree). CDR3 protein: CASRGGNSNQPQHF. The DNA sequence follows: TGTGCCAGCAGGGGGGGAAATAGCAATCAGCCCCAGCATTTT. Supplemented by the reference TRBV2 and TRBJ1-5 proteins around the CDR3, the complete variable domain is EPEVTQTPSHQVTQMGQEVILRCVPISNHLYFYWYRQILGQKVEFLVSFYNNEISEKSEIFDDQFSVERPDGSNFTLKIRSTKLEDSAMYFCASRGGNSNQPQHFGDGTRLSIL.